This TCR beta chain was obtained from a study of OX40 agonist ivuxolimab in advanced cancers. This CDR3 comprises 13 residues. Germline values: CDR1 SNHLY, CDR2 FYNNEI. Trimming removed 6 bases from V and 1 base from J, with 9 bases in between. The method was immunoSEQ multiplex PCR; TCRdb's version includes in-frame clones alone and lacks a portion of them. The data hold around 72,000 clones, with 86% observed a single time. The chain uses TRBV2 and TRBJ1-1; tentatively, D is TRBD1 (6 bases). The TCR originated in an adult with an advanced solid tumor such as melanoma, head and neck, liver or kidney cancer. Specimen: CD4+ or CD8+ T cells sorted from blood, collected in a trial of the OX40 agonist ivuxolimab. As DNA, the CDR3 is TGTGCCAGCAGAGAGACAGGGAACACTGAAGCTTTCTTT. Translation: CASRETGNTEAFF. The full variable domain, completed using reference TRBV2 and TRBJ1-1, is EPEVTQTPSHQVTQMGQEVILRCVPISNHLYFYWYRQILGQKVEFLVSFYNNEISEKSEIFDDQFSVERPDGSNFTLKIRSTKLEDSAMYFCASRETGNTEAFFGQGTRLTVV.